The source of this TCR beta chain is a study of T cell responses to AZD1222 COVID-19 vaccine. Clones were read by immunoSEQ multiplex PCR, and TCRdb kept only the in-frame ones, dropping some. The sample holds fewer than 150,000 clones, 85% to 95% seen once. Germline V gene sequence: CDR1 SGHDT, CDR2 YYEEEE. This CDR3 has 15 amino acids. V dropped 4 bases and J dropped 4; count of bases not matched to a gene: 8. This sequence was found in an adult in good health. The sequences come from peripheral blood, collected on day 0 of AZD1222 vaccination. The chain has TRBV5-6 and TRBJ2-7, with TRBD1 identical over 10 bases. In DNA form, the CDR3 reads TGTGCCAGCAGCCCGGGACAGGGGATATTTTACGAGCAGTACTTC. It encodes CASSPGQGIFYEQYF.